This entry describes one TCR beta chain. The entry originates in a study of blood T cell repertoires in COVID-19. Using immunoSEQ multiplex PCR, the repertoire was profiled, and TCRdb retains in-frame clones only, with some absent. Of around 250,000 clones in the sample, around four fifths were seen once. The CDR3 consists of 14 residues. J lost 8 bases, V lost 3 bases, and 9 bases had no gene match. The germline CDR1 and CDR2 sequences are LNHDA and SQIVND (reference sequence). The chain recombines TRBV19 with TRBJ1-2; 7 bases align to TRBD1. The specimen was peripheral blood. This TCR was sampled from a man aged 55 to 70 who had recovered from COVID-19. CDR3 protein: CASSISGTAAGYTF. The CDR3 nucleotides read TGTGCCAGTAGTATTTCCGGGACAGCAGCGGGCTACACCTTC.